These 5 T cell receptor beta chains came from one sample sequenced in a study of T cell changes during pregnancy in multiple sclerosis. TCRdb's table, derived via immunoSEQ multiplex PCR, lists solely in-frame clones and lacks some. This sample yields some 90,000 clones, of which 75% to 95% are seen a single time; approximately 1.6% belongs to the top ten. The sample was peripheral blood, taken after pregnancy. These receptor sequences come from a female donor in good health, enrolled as a control in a pregnancy study.

The V gene is TRBV7-2, the J gene TRBJ2-7; D remains ambiguous. Trimming removed 4 bases from V and 5 bases from J, with 9 bases in between. Germline assignment: CDR1 SGHTA and CDR2 FQGNSA. CDR3 length: 12 residues. The CDR3 DNA reads TGTGCCAGCAGCTACTCGCGTAACGAGCAGTACTTC. Translation: CASSYSRNEQYF.

CDR3 protein: CASSTGVGSGNTIYF. The CDR3 DNA reads TGTGCCAGCTCGACAGGGGTTGGATCTGGAAACACCATATATTTT. V usage is TRBV6-5 and J usage is TRBJ1-3, with TRBD1 matching 8 bases. This CDR3 is 15 amino acids long. J lost 1 base, V lost 8 bases, and 7 bases had no gene match. CDR1 MNHEY and CDR2 SVGAGI come from the germline V gene.

The chain joins TRBV15 to TRBJ1-5, with D perhaps TRBD1 (5 bases). V lost 2 bases to trimming and J lost 2 bases, with 13 bases between them. The germline CDR1 and CDR2 sequences are LNHNV and YYDKDF (reference sequence). The CDR3 length is 16 residues. Here the CDR3 DNA reads TGTGCCACCAGCAGAACCGACAGTCGGGGCAATCAGCCCCAGCATTTT. It yields the protein CATSRTDSRGNQPQHF.

The rearrangement links TRBV6-1 to TRBJ2-7, with D perhaps matching TRBD1 (6 bases). The CDR3 extends over 14 amino acids. V gave up 2 bases and J gave up 5 bases, with 13 bases separating them. Germline CDR1 is MNHNS and CDR2 is SASEGT. The CDR3 region is CASSEQSRGNEQYF. The CDR3 DNA reads TGTGCCAGCAGTGAACAGAGCAGGGGAAACGAGCAGTACTTC.

The V gene is TRBV9, the J gene TRBJ2-3; 7 bases line up with TRBD1. Germline CDR1 is SGDLS and CDR2 is YYNGEE. Unmatched junction bases numbered 4, after V lost 0 bases and J lost 0 bases. The length of the CDR3 is 16 residues. The CDR3 nucleotides read TGTGCCAGCAGCGTAGCTCAGGGGGATAGCACAGATACGCAGTATTTT. Residues: CASSVAQGDSTDTQYF. The full variable domain, with the rest looked up from reference TRBV9 and TRBJ2-3, is DSGVTQTPKHLITATGQRVTLRCSPRSGDLSVYWYQQSLDQGLQFLIQYYNGEERAKGNILERFSAQQFPDLHSELNLSSLELGDSALYFCASSVAQGDSTDTQYFGPGTRLTVL.